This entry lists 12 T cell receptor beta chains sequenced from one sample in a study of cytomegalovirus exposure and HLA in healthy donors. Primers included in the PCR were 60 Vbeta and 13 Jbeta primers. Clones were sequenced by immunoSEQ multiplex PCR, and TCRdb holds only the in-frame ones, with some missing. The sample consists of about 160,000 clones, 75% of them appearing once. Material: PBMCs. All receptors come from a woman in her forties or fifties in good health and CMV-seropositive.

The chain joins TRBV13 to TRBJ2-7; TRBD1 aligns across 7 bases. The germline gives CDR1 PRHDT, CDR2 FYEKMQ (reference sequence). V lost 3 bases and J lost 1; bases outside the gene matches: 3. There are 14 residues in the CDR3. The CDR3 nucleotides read TGTGCCAGCAGCTTTCGGGACAGTTCCTACGAGCAGTACTTC. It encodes CASSFRDSSYEQYF. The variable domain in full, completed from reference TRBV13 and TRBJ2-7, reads AAGVIQSPRHLIKEKRETATLKCYPIPRHDTVYWYQQGPGQDPQFLISFYEKMQSDKGSIPDRFSAQQFSDYHSELNMSSLELGDSALYFCASSFRDSSYEQYFGPGTRLTVT.

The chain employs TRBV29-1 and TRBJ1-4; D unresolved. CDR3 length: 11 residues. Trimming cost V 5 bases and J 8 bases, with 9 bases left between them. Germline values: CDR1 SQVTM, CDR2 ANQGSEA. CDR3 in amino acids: CSVSPGEKLFF. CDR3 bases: TGCAGCGTTTCTCCCGGGGAAAAACTGTTTTTT.

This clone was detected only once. The DNA of the CDR3 is TGTGCCTGGAGTGGGACAGGGTTCTACGAGCAGTACTTC. It yields the protein CAWSGTGFYEQYF. The chain couples TRBV30 to TRBJ2-7, with 8 positions matching TRBD1. Trimming cost V 1 base and J 3 bases; bases outside gene matches: 2. CDR3 length: 13 residues. Germline V gene lookup returns CDR1 GTSNPN and CDR2 SVGIG (reference sequence).

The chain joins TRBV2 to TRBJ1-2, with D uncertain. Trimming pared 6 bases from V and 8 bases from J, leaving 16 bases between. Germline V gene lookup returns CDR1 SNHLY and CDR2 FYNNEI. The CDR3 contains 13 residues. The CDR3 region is CASRETRKGGYTF. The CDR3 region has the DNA TGTGCCAGCAGAGAGACTAGGAAGGGAGGCTACACCTTC.

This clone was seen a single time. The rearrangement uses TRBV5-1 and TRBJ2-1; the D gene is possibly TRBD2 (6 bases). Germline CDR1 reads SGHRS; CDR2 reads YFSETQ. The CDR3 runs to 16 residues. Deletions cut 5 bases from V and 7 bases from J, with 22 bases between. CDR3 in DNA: TGCGCCAGCAGGGGAACGACTAGGACCGTAATGAATGAGCAGTTCTTC. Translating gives CASRGTTRTVMNEQFF.

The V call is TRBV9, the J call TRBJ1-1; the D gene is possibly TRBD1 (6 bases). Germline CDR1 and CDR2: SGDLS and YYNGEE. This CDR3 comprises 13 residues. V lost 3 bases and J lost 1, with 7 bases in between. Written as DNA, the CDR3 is TGTGCCAGCAGCGGGGGACAGAACACTGAAGCTTTCTTT. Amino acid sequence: CASSGGQNTEAFF.

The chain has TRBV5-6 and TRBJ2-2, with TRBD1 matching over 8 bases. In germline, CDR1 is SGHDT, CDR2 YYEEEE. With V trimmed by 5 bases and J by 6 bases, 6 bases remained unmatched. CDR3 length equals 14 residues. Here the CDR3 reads CASREGQVPGELFF. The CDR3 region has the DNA TGTGCCAGCAGAGAGGGACAGGTACCCGGGGAGCTGTTTTTT. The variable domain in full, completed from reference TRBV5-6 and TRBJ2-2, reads DAGVTQSPTHLIKTRGQQVTLRCSPKSGHDTVSWYQQALGQGPQFIFQYYEEEERQRGNFPDRFSGHQFPNYSSELNVNALLLGDSALYLCASREGQVPGELFFGEGSRLTVL.

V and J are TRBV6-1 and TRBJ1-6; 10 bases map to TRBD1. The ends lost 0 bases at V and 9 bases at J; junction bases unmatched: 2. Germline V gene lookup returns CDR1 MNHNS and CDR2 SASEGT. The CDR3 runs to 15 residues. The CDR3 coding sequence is TGTGCCAGCAGTGAAGCAGGGACAGGGGCTTCACCCCTCCACTTT. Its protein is CASSEAGTGASPLHF.

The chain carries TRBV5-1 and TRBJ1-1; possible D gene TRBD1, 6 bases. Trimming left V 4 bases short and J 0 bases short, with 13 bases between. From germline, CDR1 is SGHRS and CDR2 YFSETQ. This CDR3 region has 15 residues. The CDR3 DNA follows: TGCGCCAGCAGCATGAGACAGGCCATGAACACTGAAGCTTTCTTT. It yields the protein CASSMRQAMNTEAFF.

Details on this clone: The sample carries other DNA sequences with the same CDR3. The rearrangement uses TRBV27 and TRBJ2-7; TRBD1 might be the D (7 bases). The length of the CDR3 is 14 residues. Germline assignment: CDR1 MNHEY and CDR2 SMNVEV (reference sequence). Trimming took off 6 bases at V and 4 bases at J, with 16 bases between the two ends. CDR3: CASSWGQGGYEQYF. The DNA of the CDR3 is TGTGCCAGCAGCTGGGGGCAGGGGGGATACGAGCAGTACTTC.

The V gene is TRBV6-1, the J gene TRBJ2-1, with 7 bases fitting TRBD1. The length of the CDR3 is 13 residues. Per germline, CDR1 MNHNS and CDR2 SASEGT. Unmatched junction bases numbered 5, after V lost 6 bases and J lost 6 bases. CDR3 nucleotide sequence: TGTGCCAGCAGCCCCGGGACAGTCAATGAGCAGTTCTTC. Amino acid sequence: CASSPGTVNEQFF.

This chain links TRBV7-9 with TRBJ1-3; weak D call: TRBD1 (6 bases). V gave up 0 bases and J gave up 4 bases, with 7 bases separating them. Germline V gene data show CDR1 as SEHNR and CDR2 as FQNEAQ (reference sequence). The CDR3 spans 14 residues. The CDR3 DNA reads TGTGCCAGCAGCTTAGCAGGGACAGGAAACACCATATATTTT. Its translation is CASSLAGTGNTIYF.